A selection of T cell receptor beta chains follows, all from one sample in a study of post-analysis software for immune sequencing data. TCRdb called the PCR reads again in MiXCR, with one record for every CDR3 protein. This sample has hundreds of thousands of distinct CDR3 sequences; about 27% occur once, and the top ten carry 0.55% to 0.65%. Sample: blood. These receptors all stem from a girl aged 5-17 years with multiple sclerosis. CDR3s include the opening cysteine and the closing phenylalanine or tryptophan. The D gene is left open where the match is weak. Some rows mark clone size as missing; the rest say once, few, many or name a class of expanded clone.

CDR3aa,CDR3nt,j_gene,abundance,v_gene,d_gene
CSARPGTGDLLAYEQYF,TGCAGTGCCAGACCCGGGACAGGGGATTTATTGGCCTACGAGCAGTACTTC,TRBJ2-7,few,TRBV20-1,TRBD1
CASSEPGLAGWLNNEQFF,TGTGCCAGCAGTGAACCGGGACTAGCGGGATGGTTGAACAATGAGCAGTTCTTC,TRBJ2-1,NA,TRBV6-1,TRBD2
CASSLLPSAGSDTQYF,TGTGCCAGCAGCTTACTTCCCTCGGCAGGGTCAGATACGCAGTATTTT,TRBJ2-3,NA,TRBV11-2,NA
CASSWPGTGASDTQYF,TGTGCCAGCAGCTGGCCCGGGACAGGCGCATCAGATACGCAGTATTTT,TRBJ2-3,NA,TRBV7-2,TRBD1
CASSSHRIWTSGQETQYF,TGTGCCAGCAGTTCCCACCGGATTTGGACTAGCGGGCAAGAGACCCAGTACTTC,TRBJ2-5,NA,TRBV28,TRBD2
CASSKADQPQHF,TGTGCCAGCAGCAAGGCAGATCAGCCCCAGCATTTT,TRBJ1-5,NA,TRBV12-3/TRBV12-4,NA
CASTGQPNTEAFF,TGTGCCAGCACCGGACAACCGAACACTGAAGCTTTCTTT,TRBJ1-1,NA,TRBV28,NA
CAISESTQGGETQYF,TGTGCCATCAGTGAGTCGACCCAGGGTGGAGAGACCCAGTACTTC,TRBJ2-5,NA,TRBV10-3,NA
CASSSGGQTQYF,TGTGCCAGCAGCTCCGGGGGTCAGACCCAGTACTTC,TRBJ2-5,NA,TRBV7-2,NA
CASSQVGLAYEQYF,TGTGCCAGCAGCCAAGTTGGACTCGCCTACGAGCAGTACTTC,TRBJ2-7,NA,TRBV14,NA
CASSPTGGGYNEQFF,TGTGCCAGCAGCCCAACAGGGGGCGGTTACAATGAGCAGTTCTTC,TRBJ2-1,many,TRBV9,TRBD1
CSAPIVETQYF,TGCAGTGCTCCAATCGTGGAGACCCAGTACTTC,TRBJ2-5,NA,TRBV20-1,NA